The 19 T cell receptor beta chains given below trace back to one sample, sequenced in a study of T-cell memory formation after mild COVID-19. TCRdb recomputed calls from the 5' RACE reads with MiXCR, one row per CDR3 protein. Of 250,000 to 300,000 distinct CDR3 sequences listed, 16% were seen once; the top ten hold around a fifth. The sample comprised PBMCs or a T cell subset sorted from them (not recorded which). These receptors came from a man between 18 and 35 years old who had mild COVID-19 (a few samples of this study predate the infection). Cell type and time point are not known.

This clonotype was observed a few times. The chain has TRBV5-1 and TRBJ2-1; D perhaps matches TRBD1 (6 bases). The CDR3 covers 17 residues. Deletions cut 0 bases from V and 0 bases from J, with 13 bases between. Germline V gene sequence: CDR1 SGHRS, CDR2 YFSETQ. CDR3 protein: CASSLAPQGTSYNEQFF. The DNA of the CDR3 is TGCGCCAGCAGCTTGGCCCCACAGGGTACCTCCTACAATGAGCAGTTCTTC. The variable domain in full, completed from reference TRBV5-1 and TRBJ2-1, reads KAGVTQTPRYLIKTRGQQVTLSCSPISGHRSVSWYQQTPGQGLQFLFEYFSETQRNKGNFPGRFSGRQFSNSRSEMNVSTLELGDSALYLCASSLAPQGTSYNEQFFGPGTRLTVL.

The chain combines TRBV5-1 with TRBJ1-6, with 9 bases fitting TRBD1. The trim removed 0 bases at V and 9 bases at J, leaving 4 bases unmatched. The CDR3 is made up of 15 amino acids. Germline CDR1 is SGHRS and CDR2 is YFSETQ. The CDR3 nucleotides are TGCGCCAGCAGCTTGGGACGGACAGGGGCTTCACCCCTCCACTTT. Translating it yields CASSLGRTGASPLHF.

This chain joins TRBV7-2 and TRBJ2-3, with TRBD1 matching over 7 bases. The length of the CDR3 is 16 residues. The junction had 9 bases not matched to a gene; V was cut back by 5 bases and J by 1 base. The V gene's germline CDR1 is SGHTA and CDR2 FQGNSA. The chain's CDR3 is CASSQLTGQGTDTQYF. The CDR3 nucleotides are TGTGCCAGCAGCCAATTGACAGGGCAAGGCACAGATACGCAGTATTTT.

The CDR3 DNA is TGTGCCAGCAGTTACTCGATACAGGGGATTTCTGAAGCTTTCTTT. Its protein product is CASSYSIQGISEAFF. V is TRBV6-2 or TRBV6-3 and J is TRBJ1-1; 7 bases map to TRBD1. Germline loops: CDR1 MNHEY, CDR2 SVGEGT. This CDR3 is 15 amino acids long. The ends lost 0 bases at V and 6 bases at J; junction bases unmatched: 7.

This clonotype showed up just a few times. V is TRBV3-1 and J is TRBJ1-1, with D unclear. CDR1 and CDR2 (germline): LGHDT, YNNKEL (reference sequence). The V end lost 4 bases, the J end lost 1 base, and 19 bases lay between the germline ends. The CDR3 spans 17 residues. In DNA, the CDR3 is TGTGCCAGCAGCCCCAGAGTTATGTCAAAGAAGAACACTGAAGCTTTCTTT. Its protein product is CASSPRVMSKKNTEAFF. Full variable domain (remainder filled in from reference TRBV3-1 and TRBJ1-1): DTAVSQTPKYLVTQMGNDKSIKCEQNLGHDTMYWYKQDSKKFLKIMFSYNNKELIINETVPNRFSPKSPDKAHLNLHINSLELGDSAVYFCASSPRVMSKKNTEAFFGQGTRLTVV.

This clonotype has more than one count but fewer than ten. This chain uses TRBV18 with TRBJ1-4; D is possibly TRBD1 (5 bases). The CDR3 has 15 residues. Between the trimmed V and J ends, which lost 3 bases and 8 bases, there was a span of 16 bases. Germline V CDR1 and CDR2: KGHSH, LQKENI. The CDR3 nucleotides are TGTGCCAGCTCACCCCCGGGACTAGAAGGGGAAAAACTGTTTTTT. Translation gives CASSPPGLEGEKLFF.

This CDR3 reads CSASRDLPGEQYF. CDR3 in DNA: TGCAGTGCTAGCCGGGATTTACCTGGCGAGCAGTACTTC. The chain employs TRBV20-1 and TRBJ2-7; a possible D gene is TRBD2 (5 bases). The CDR3 loop spans 13 amino acids. Germline CDR1 DFQATT, CDR2 SNEGSKA (reference sequence). V gave up 3 bases and J gave up 6 bases, with 15 bases separating them.

This chain links TRBV7-9 with TRBJ2-5, with 9 bases that match TRBD2. The CDR3 is 14 amino acids. The germline gives CDR1 SEHNR, CDR2 FQNEAQ (reference sequence). The junction had 2 bases not matched to a gene; V was cut back by 4 bases and J by 2 bases. The CDR3 DNA reads as TGTGCCAGCAGCTCCCTAGCGGGGCAAGAGACCCAGTACTTC. As protein: CASSSLAGQETQYF.

The sample holds a few counts of this clonotype. The J gene is TRBJ2-1, the V gene TRBV6-5, with D uncertain. Germline CDR1 MNHEY, CDR2 SVGAGI. V lost 7 bases and J lost 4, with 5 bases in between. CDR3 length equals 11 residues. The CDR3 is CASTAYNEQFF. DNA for the CDR3: TGTGCCAGCACAGCGTACAATGAGCAGTTCTTC.

This clonotype was detected ten times or more. The rearrangement links TRBV5-5 to TRBJ2-2; TRBD2 is a possible D gene (6 bases). CDR3 length: 16 amino acids. Germline assignment: CDR1 SGHKS and CDR2 YYEKEE (reference sequence). Between the trimmed V and J ends, which lost 4 bases and 5 bases, there was a span of 18 bases. CDR3 coding DNA: TGTGCCAGCAGCCTGGCAGAGAGGGCGGGAACCGGGGAGCTGTTTTTT. It yields the protein CASSLAERAGTGELFF.

This clonotype was detected ten times or more. The CDR3 spells CASSLDSSYNEQFF. The CDR3, as DNA: TGTGCCAGCAGCTTGGACTCCTCCTACAATGAGCAGTTCTTC. The chain employs TRBV7-2 and TRBJ2-1; possibly TRBD2 for D (5 bases). CDR1 SGHTA and CDR2 FQGNSA come from the germline V gene. V was trimmed by 3 bases and J by 0 bases, leaving 6 bases between them. This CDR3 contains 14 residues.

The chain couples TRBV29-1 to TRBJ2-7; 8 nucleotides line up with TRBD1. The CDR3 loop spans 14 amino acids. Germline lookup yields CDR1 SQVTM and CDR2 ANQGSEA. The ends lost 6 bases at V and 4 bases at J; junction bases unmatched: 11. The chain's CDR3 is CSVVLGQDFYEQYF. CDR3 nucleotide sequence: TGCAGCGTCGTCCTGGGACAGGACTTTTACGAGCAGTACTTC.

CDR3 sequence: CASSPRALAYEQYV. The CDR3 nucleotides are TGTGCCAGCAGTCCCCGGGCCCTAGCCTACGAGCAGTACGTC. The chain carries TRBV6-6 and TRBJ2-7; D unresolved. Germline CDR1 reads MNHNY; CDR2 reads SVGAGI (reference sequence). V lost 5 bases, J lost 2 bases, and 13 bases lay in between. The CDR3 extends over 14 amino acids.

The chain uses TRBV18 and TRBJ1-1, with D tentatively TRBD1 (5 bases). The CDR3 totals 13 residues. Germline V CDR1 and CDR2: KGHSH, LQKENI. V was pared by 3 bases and J by 4 bases, with 9 bases between. In nucleotides, the CDR3 is TGTGCCAGCTCACCGCACCAGGGCACTGAAGCTTTCTTT. It specifies CASSPHQGTEAFF.

This clonotype showed up just a few times. This rearrangement joins TRBV20-1 to TRBJ2-7, with TRBD2 matching over 8 bases. This CDR3 has 16 residues. The V segment lost 0 bases and the J segment 2 bases; nucleotides outside the gene matches: 9. Germline V gives CDR1 DFQATT, CDR2 SNEGSKA (reference sequence). CDR3 in DNA: TGCAGTGCTAGAGATCCATCCGGGAGGGAGACCTACGAGCAGTACTTC. Translated: CSARDPSGRETYEQYF.

This chain uses TRBV28 with TRBJ1-4, with 8 bases matching TRBD1. Germline CDR1 is MDHEN and CDR2 is SYDVKM. J lost 8 bases, V lost 3 bases, and 5 bases had no gene match. The CDR3 extends over 14 amino acids. CDR3 in DNA: TGTGCCAGCAGTTTTCCAGGGGGCGAAGAAAAACTGTTTTTT. Its translation: CASSFPGGEEKLFF. The full variable domain, in which reference TRBV28 and TRBJ1-4 provide the parts outside the CDR3, is DVKVTQSSRYLVKRTGEKVFLECVQDMDHENMFWYRQDPGLGLRLIYFSYDVKMKEKGDIPEGYSVSREKKERFSLILESASTNQTSMYLCASSFPGGEEKLFFGSGTQLSVL.

In this sample, this clonotype turned up a few times. The CDR3 DNA reads as TGCGCCAGCAGACCCAGTTACGGGGGGCTGAATACGCAGTATTTT. Amino acids: CASRPSYGGLNTQYF. The chain joins TRBV4-3 to TRBJ2-3, with D possibly matching TRBD2 (7 bases). The CDR3 consists of 15 residues. V was clipped by 6 bases and J by 7 bases, with 20 bases between them. CDR1 LGHNA and CDR2 YSLEER come from the germline V gene.

The chain joins TRBV5-4 to TRBJ2-5; the match to TRBD2 covers 11 bases. Germline CDR1 reads SGHNT; CDR2 reads YYREEE (reference sequence). CDR3 length: 15 residues. The trim removed 4 bases at V and 3 bases at J, leaving 5 bases unmatched. The CDR3 sequence: CASSPQTSGEETQYF. Here the CDR3 DNA reads TGTGCCAGCAGCCCCCAGACTAGCGGGGAAGAGACCCAGTACTTC.

This clonotype has ten or more counts. The chain joins TRBV6-5 to TRBJ2-1, with D possibly matching TRBD2 (5 bases). The CDR3 runs to 14 residues. Germline CDR1 MNHEY, CDR2 SVGAGI. Trimming took 0 bases from V and 8 from J, leaving 11 bases between them. The CDR3 region is CASSYSLAQDEQFF. For the CDR3, the DNA is TGTGCCAGCAGTTACTCGCTAGCCCAGGATGAGCAGTTCTTC.